This T cell receptor (beta chain) was captured by sequencing in a study of blood T cells in healthy people across ages (dated by TCRdb to between 2015 and 2017). For the study in its entirety: In model experiments, template switching captured roughly one uniquely barcoded TCR beta cDNA molecule for every two T cells. To avoid experimental bias, donors of different ages were randomly spread across the sequencing lanes. Age-related changes in TCR beta repertoire diversity were measured in the study by deep sequencing normalized with unique cDNA molecular identifiers. Using the same blood draw, the study looked at two additional independent replicas of 1 million unique cDNA reads for two donors, one aged 18 to 30 and the other aged 80 or older. Donors were grouped into four age groups: young (average roughly 17 years), middle-aged (roughly 37), aged (roughly 62) and long-lived (around 82). Broader findings and caveats from the paper: Estimates of total diversity based on one million sequenced T cells were considered lower bounds and underestimates. Because profiling used bulk unsorted PBMCs, naive and antigen-experienced compartments could not be compared conclusively. As age increased, observed TCR beta diversity per million T cells dropped in a roughly linear way, and a significant reduction was already evident by age 40. Compared with the aged group, the long-lived group had more naive CD4+ T cells, fewer expanded clones and increased TCR diversity, suggesting age selection. A strong correlation was found between observed TCR beta diversity and the percentage of naive T cells measured by flow cytometry. Because donor CMV infection status was unknown, age-related changes in expanded clonotypes were potentially confounded.

The 39 donors, aged about 6 to 95 years, were systemically healthy Caucasian individuals from Russia. Around 10 milliliters of peripheral blood were drawn from each donor into EDTA-treated Vacutainer tubes. Ficoll-Paque density-gradient centrifugation was used to isolate PBMCs, with at least 6 million per sample. Total RNA was extracted from PBMCs with Trizol reagent, with at least 5.5 micrograms obtained per sample. For every donor, an aliquot of PBMCs went through flow cytometry to measure the percentages of naive CD45RAhigh/CD27high T cells. Library construction relied on 5' RACE. For sequencing, an Illumina HiSeq 2500 was employed. The second PCR ran for roughly 7 to 12 cycles and used a J-beta primer mix along with a sample-barcoded 5' primer. A unique molecular identifier was introduced onto each TCR beta cDNA molecule by a template-switch 5' adaptor carrying 12 random nucleotides. At least 2.5 million CDR3-containing paired-end reads were obtained from each sample. First-strand cDNA was synthesized from all RNA with the Mint cDNA synthesis kit, primed by a TRBC-specific oligonucleotide. Following uracil-DNA glycosylase treatment, all cDNA underwent a first 18-cycle PCR with the universal primers M1SS and BC2_uni_R. The original methods were these. Normalization of each sample was performed by random selection of 1 million high-quality reads, each carrying a distinct molecular identifier. Instead of being binned into consensus sequences, reads that shared molecular identifiers were thrown out. MiTCR, run with a Q25 quality threshold and the strictest error-elimination algorithm, handled CDR3 identification, clonotype clustering and error correction. A nonparametric unseen species model with Euler transformation was used to estimate a lower bound on total TCR beta diversity. Using fastp at Q25 and MiXCR, TCRdb reprocessed the public reads and kept productive beta chains. Each entry is one CDR3 protein sequence, shown with its most common DNA and genes. V and J calls and clone size were set by TCRdb, not the authors. In all, the sample holds roughly 730,000 distinct CDR3 sequences, and around three fifths of those were seen once. Of the sample, roughly 24% is held by the ten largest clones.

The germline V gene (reference sequence) specifies MNHEY as CDR1 and SMNVEV as CDR2. Reading from cysteine to phenylalanine, the CDR3 counts 12 amino acids. The retained sequence is limited to the CDR3, 36 bases, with the frame set at the first base. Trimming costs V 8 bases and J 4 bases, and their ends lie 11 bases apart. As regards this clonotype: No antigen is known for it. No clone much larger than this one lies a single base away; base qualities are absent.

This sequence was found in a man aged 35 to 55 in good health. Sequencing input: blood. Recombination connected TRBV27 to TRBJ1-2; no D gene call is confident. This receptor has the CDR3 CASWALRYGYTF. In nucleotide form, the sequence is TGTGCCAGCTGGGCACTCCGCTATGGCTACACCTTC.